This TCR beta chain comes out of a study of OX40 agonist ivuxolimab in advanced cancers. Study in general: Treatment of patients was with ivuxolimab, an agonistic anti-OX40 (CD134) antibody. Patients achieving partial responses numbered three: one hepatocellular carcinoma case and two cutaneous melanoma cases.

The protocol was immunoSEQ multiplex PCR, while the TCRdb copy is restricted to in-frame clones and leaves out a portion. This sample carries approximately 100,000 clones, 90% of them seen once, and the ten largest clones take over 0.3%. This clone was recorded a few times. The target antigen is unknown. Trimming stripped 4 bases from V and 8 bases from J, with 14 bases between. From germline, CDR1 is SGHVS and CDR2 FQNEAQ. The CDR3 covers 13 residues. The study's findings and limits: Patients who responded partially at 0.1-3.0 mg/kg showed clonal expansion ranking among the lowest.

V and J are TRBV7-8 and TRBJ1-1; D uncertain. This TCR was recovered from an adult with an advanced solid tumor such as melanoma, head and neck, liver or kidney cancer. This specimen was CD4+ or CD8+ T cells sorted from blood, taken in a trial of the OX40 agonist ivuxolimab. The CDR3 coding sequence is TGTGCCAGCAGCTCTGACGGTTTGGGGGAAGCTTTCTTT. Translating gives CASSSDGLGEAFF.